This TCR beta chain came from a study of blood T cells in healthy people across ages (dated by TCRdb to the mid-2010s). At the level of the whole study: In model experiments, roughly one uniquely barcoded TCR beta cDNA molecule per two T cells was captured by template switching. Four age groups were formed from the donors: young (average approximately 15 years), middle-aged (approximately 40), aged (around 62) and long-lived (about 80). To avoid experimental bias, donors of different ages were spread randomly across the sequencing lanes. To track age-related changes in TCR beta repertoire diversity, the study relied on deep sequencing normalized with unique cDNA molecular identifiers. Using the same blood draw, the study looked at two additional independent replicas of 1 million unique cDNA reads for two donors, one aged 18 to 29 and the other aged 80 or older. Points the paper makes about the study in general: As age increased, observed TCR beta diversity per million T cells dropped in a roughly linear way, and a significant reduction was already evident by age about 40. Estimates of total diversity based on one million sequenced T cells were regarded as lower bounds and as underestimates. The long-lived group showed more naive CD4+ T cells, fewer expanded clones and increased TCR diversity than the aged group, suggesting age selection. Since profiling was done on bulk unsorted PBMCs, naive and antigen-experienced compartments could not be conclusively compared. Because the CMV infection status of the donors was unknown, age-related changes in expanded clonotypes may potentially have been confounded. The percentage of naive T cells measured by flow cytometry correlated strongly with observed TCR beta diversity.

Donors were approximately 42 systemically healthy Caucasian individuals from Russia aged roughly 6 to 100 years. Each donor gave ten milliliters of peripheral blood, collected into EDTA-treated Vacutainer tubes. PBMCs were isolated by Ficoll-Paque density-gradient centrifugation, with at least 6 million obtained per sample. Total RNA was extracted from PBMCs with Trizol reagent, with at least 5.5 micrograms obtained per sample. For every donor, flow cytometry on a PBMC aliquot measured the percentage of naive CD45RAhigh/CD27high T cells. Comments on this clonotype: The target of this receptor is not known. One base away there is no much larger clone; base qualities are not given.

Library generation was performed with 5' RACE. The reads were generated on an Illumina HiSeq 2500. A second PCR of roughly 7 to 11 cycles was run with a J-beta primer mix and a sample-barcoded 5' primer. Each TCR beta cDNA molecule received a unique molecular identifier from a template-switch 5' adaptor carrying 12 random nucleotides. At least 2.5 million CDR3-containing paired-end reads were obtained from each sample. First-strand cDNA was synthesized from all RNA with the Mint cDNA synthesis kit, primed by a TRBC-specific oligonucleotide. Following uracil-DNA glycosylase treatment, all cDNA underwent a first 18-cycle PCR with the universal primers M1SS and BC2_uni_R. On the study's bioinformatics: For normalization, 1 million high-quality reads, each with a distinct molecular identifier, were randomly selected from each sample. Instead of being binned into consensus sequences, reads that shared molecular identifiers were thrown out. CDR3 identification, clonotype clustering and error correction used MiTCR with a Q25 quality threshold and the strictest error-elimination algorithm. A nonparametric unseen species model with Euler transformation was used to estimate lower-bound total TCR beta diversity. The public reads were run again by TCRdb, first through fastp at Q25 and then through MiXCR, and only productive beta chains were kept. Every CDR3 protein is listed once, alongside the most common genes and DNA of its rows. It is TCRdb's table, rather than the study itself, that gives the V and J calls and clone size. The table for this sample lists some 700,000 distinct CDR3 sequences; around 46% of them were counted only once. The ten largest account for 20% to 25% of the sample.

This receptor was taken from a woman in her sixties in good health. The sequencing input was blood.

The CDR3 reads as follows: CAISRGDSGAAGELFF. In nucleotides, the sequence is TGTGCCATCAGTAGGGGGGACTCGGGTGCAGCCGGGGAGCTGTTTTTT. This sequence uses TRBV10-3 and TRBJ2-2, with the D call tentatively TRBD1 or TRBD2, each fitting 6 bases. V loses 5 bases, J loses 6 bases, and the germline ends lie 19 bases apart. In the germline V gene, CDR1 corresponds to ENHRY and CDR2 to SYGVKD. Its CDR3 holds 16 amino acids, cysteine through phenylalanine. Of the read, only the CDR3 DNA is kept; its 48 bases are in frame from base 1.